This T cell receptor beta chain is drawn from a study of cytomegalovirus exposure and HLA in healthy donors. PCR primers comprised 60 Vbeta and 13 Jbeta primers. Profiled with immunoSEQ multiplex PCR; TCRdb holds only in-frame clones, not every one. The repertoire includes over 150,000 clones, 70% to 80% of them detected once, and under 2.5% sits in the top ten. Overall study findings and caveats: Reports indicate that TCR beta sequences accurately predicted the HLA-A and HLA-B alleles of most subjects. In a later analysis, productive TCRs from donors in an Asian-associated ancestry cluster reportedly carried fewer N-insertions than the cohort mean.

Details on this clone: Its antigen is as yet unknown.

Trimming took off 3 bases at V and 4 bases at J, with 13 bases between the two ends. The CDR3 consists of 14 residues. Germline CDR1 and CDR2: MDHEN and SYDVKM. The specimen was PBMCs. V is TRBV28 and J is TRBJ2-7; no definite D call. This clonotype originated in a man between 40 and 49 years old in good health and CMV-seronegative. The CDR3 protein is CASSLDPGPYEQYF. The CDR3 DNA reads TGTGCCAGCAGTTTGGATCCGGGTCCATACGAGCAGTACTTC.